One T cell receptor (beta chain) is described in this entry. Assignment of participants to cohorts was predicated upon participant-reported clinical history. CDR1 MGHDK and CDR2 SYGVNS come from the germline V gene. The CDR3 is 11 amino acids. The V gene lost 4 bases and the J gene lost 9 bases, with 7 bases spanning the gap. The data belong to a study of blood T cell repertoires in COVID-19. Method: immunoSEQ multiplex PCR; TCRdb's copy keeps in-frame clones and lacks some. The sample carries 200,000 to 250,000 clones, around 84% recorded once. The sample taken for sequencing was PBMCs or T cells enriched from blood (not recorded which). The sequence was obtained from a man aged 30 to 39 with acute COVID-19. The V call is TRBV25-1, the J call TRBJ1-5; D uncertain. CDR3 protein: CASSGSGPQHF. Here the CDR3 DNA reads TGTGCCAGCAGTGGTTCAGGGCCCCAGCATTTT.